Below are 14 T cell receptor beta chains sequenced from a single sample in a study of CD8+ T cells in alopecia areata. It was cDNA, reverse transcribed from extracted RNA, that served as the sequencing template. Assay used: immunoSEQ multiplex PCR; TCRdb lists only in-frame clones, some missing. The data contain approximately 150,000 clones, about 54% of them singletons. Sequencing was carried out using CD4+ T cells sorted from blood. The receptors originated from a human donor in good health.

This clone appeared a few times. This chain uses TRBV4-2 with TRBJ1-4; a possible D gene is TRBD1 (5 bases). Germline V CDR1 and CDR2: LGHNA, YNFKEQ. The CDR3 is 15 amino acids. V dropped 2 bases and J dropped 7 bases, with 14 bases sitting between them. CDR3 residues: CASSQTGDVGEKLFF. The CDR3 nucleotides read TGTGCCAGCAGCCAAACGGGGGACGTCGGTGAAAAACTGTTTTTT.

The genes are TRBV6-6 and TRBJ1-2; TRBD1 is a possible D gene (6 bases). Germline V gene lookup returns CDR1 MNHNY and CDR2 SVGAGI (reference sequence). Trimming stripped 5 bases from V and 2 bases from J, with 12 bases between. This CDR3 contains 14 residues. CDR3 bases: TGTGCCAGCAGTAACGTACAGGGAAACTATGGCTACACCTTC. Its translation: CASSNVQGNYGYTF.

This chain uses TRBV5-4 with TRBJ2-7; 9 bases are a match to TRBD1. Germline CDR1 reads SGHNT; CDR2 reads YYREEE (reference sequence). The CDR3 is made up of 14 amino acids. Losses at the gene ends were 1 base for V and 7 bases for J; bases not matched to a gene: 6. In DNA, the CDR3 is TGTGCCAGCAGCTTGCTGACAGGGGGAGGGGAGCAGTACTTC. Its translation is CASSLLTGGGEQYF.

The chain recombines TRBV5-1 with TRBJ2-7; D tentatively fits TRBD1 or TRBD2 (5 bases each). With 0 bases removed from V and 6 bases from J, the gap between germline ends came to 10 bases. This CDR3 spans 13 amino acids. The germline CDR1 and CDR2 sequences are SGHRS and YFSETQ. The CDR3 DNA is TGCGCCAGCAGCTTGGTGAGGGGCAGCGAGCAGTACTTC. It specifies CASSLVRGSEQYF.

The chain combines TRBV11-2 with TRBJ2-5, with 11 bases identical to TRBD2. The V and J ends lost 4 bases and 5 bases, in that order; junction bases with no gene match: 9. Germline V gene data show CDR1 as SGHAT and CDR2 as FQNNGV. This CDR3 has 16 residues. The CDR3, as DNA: TGTGCCAGCAGCTCCTTACTAGCGGGAGACTATGAGACCCAGTACTTC. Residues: CASSSLLAGDYETQYF.

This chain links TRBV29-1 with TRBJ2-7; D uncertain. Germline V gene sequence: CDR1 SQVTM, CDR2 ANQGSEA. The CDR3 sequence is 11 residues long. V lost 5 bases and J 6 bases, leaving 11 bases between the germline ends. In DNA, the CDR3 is TGCAGCGTTCATGGGGTTGGCGAGCAGTACTTC. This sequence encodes CSVHGVGEQYF.

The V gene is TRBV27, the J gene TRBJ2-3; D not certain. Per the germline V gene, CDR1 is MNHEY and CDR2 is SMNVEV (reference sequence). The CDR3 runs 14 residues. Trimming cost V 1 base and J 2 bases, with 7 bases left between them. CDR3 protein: CASSLYGSTDTQYF. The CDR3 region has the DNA TGTGCCAGCAGTTTATATGGCTCCACAGATACGCAGTATTTT.

For the CDR3, the DNA is TGCAGCGTTGCGTGGGAATACAGCAATCAGCCCCAGCATTTT. Amino acid sequence: CSVAWEYSNQPQHF. The rearrangement uses TRBV29-1 and TRBJ1-5; D is ambiguous. In germline, CDR1 is SQVTM, CDR2 ANQGSEA. V was clipped by 4 bases and J by 1 base, with 11 bases between them. The CDR3 spans 14 residues. The whole variable domain, filled in from reference TRBV29-1 and TRBJ1-5, reads SAVISQKPSRDICQRGTSLTIQCQVDSQVTMMFWYRQQPGQSLTLIATANQGSEATYESGFVIDKFPISRPNLTFSTLTVSNMSPEDSSIYLCSVAWEYSNQPQHFGDGTRLSIL.

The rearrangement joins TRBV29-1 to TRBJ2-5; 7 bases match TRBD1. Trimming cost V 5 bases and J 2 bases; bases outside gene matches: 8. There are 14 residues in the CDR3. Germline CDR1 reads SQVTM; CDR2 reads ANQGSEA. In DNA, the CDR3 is TGCAGCGTTCGCACGGGGACAGCACAAGAGACCCAGTACTTC. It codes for CSVRTGTAQETQYF.

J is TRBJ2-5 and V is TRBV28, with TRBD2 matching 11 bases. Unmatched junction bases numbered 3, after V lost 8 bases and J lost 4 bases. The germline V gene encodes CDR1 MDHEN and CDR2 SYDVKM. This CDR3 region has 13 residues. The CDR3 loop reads CASVLAGGETQYF. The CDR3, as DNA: TGTGCCAGCGTCCTAGCGGGAGGAGAGACCCAGTACTTC.

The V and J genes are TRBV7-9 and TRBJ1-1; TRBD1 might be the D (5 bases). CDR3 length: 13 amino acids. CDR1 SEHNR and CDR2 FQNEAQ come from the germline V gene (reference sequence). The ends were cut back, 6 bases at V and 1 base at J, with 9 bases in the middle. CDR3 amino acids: CASRGRENTEAFF. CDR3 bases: TGTGCCAGCAGGGGACGGGAGAACACTGAAGCTTTCTTT.

Here the CDR3 DNA reads TGTGCCAGCAGCTTACAGGGTCCGGACTATGGCTACACCTTC. Protein sequence: CASSLQGPDYGYTF. The rearrangement joins TRBV7-9 to TRBJ1-2; weak D call: TRBD1 (5 bases). Per the germline V gene, CDR1 is SEHNR and CDR2 is FQNEAQ (reference sequence). The CDR3 spans 14 residues. V lost 2 bases, J lost 3 bases, and 10 bases lay in between.

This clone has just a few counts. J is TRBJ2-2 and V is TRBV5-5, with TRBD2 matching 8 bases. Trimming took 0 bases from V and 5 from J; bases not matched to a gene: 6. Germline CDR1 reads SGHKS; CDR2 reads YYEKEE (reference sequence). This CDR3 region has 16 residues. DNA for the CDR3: TGTGCCAGCAGCTTGGTTTCGGGAGGGTCTACCGGGGAGCTGTTTTTT. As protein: CASSLVSGGSTGELFF.

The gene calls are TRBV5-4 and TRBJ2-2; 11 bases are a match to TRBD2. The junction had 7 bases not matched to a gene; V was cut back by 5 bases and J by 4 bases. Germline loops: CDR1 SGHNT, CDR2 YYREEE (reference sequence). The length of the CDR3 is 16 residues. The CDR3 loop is CASRSNSGRVTGELFF. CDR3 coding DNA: TGTGCCAGCAGATCCAATAGCGGGAGGGTCACCGGGGAGCTGTTTTTT. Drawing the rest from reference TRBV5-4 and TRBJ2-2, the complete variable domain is ETGVTQSPTHLIKTRGQQVTLRCSSQSGHNTVSWYQQALGQGPQFIFQYYREEENGRGNFPPRFSGLQFPNYSSELNVNALELDDSALYLCASRSNSGRVTGELFFGEGSRLTVL.